This T cell receptor beta chain is drawn from a study of blood T cell repertoires in COVID-19. Study context: Specimens from acute and convalescent COVID-19 originated in the United States, Italy and Spain.

Trimming removed 6 bases from V and 1 base from J, with 13 bases in between. Germline V gene lookup returns CDR1 MDHEN and CDR2 SYDVKM. CDR3 size: 14 residues. In the original workflow: From reference gene primer amplification, estimates of nucleated cell counts were derived. Profiled with immunoSEQ multiplex PCR; TCRdb holds only in-frame clones, not every one. V, J and clone size were drawn from that table, and D and trimming were deduced from the DNA. The sample includes some 150,000 clones, roughly 82% of them seen just once. Participants spanned ages about 18 to 100 years and resided in 20 to 25 US areas. This clone has a single count.

Sequenced sample: PBMCs or T cells enriched from blood (not recorded which). The clonotype was recovered from a man aged 50-60 years who had recovered from COVID-19. V and J are TRBV28 and TRBJ2-7; D might be TRBD1 (6 bases). The CDR3: CASSPGVPSYEQYF. The CDR3 DNA reads as TGTGCCAGCAGCCCAGGGGTTCCTTCCTACGAGCAGTACTTC.